Listed below are T cell receptor beta chains from one sample, sequenced in a study of shared clonotypes between healthy human individuals. TCRdb keeps only in-frame clones here, not all; method: immunoSEQ multiplex PCR. The data hold approximately 500,000 clones, with 81% observed a single time. Input material: PBMCs. The source is a middle-aged woman in good health. Some clones in this sample may be carry-over from other donors' samples. CDR3s include the opening cysteine and the closing phenylalanine or tryptophan. Each record gives: J gene, D gene, clone size, V gene, CDR3 protein, CDR3 DNA. A D gene is named only where the DNA matches it firmly. Expanded clones are given a class, and other clones once, few, many or no size at all.

J gene: TRBJ1-2
D gene: -
clone size: -
V gene: TRBV6-1
CDR3 protein: CASSVGQGSLYGYTF
CDR3 DNA: TGTGCCAGCAGTGTGGGCCAGGGGTCCCTCTATGGCTACACCTTC

J gene: TRBJ1-2
D gene: -
clone size: -
V gene: TRBV2
CDR3 protein: CASREIRGPYGYTF
CDR3 DNA: TGTGCCAGCAGGGAAATACGGGGGCCGTATGGCTACACCTTC

J gene: TRBJ1-6
D gene: -
clone size: -
V gene: TRBV18
CDR3 protein: CASSPPFRDSSGSPLHF
CDR3 DNA: TGTGCCAGCTCACCACCATTCAGGGACTCCTCTGGGTCACCCCTCCACTTT

J gene: TRBJ2-3
D gene: TRBD1
clone size: -
V gene: TRBV5-8
CDR3 protein: CASSLRDRDTDTQYF
CDR3 DNA: TGTGCCAGCAGCTTGCGGGACAGGGACACAGATACGCAGTATTTT

J gene: TRBJ2-1
D gene: TRBD2
clone size: -
V gene: TRBV7-2
CDR3 protein: CASSLASGSGTNEQFF
CDR3 DNA: TGTGCCAGCAGCTTGGCTAGCGGGAGTGGCACGAATGAGCAGTTCTTC

J gene: TRBJ2-1
D gene: -
clone size: -
V gene: TRBV25-1
CDR3 protein: CASSQIGGEWNEQFF
CDR3 DNA: TGTGCCAGCAGCCAAATTGGCGGGGAATGGAATGAGCAGTTCTTC

J gene: TRBJ2-7
D gene: TRBD2
clone size: -
V gene: TRBV11-3
CDR3 protein: CASSASGRGDEQYF
CDR3 DNA: TGTGCCAGCAGTGCTAGCGGCCGAGGGGACGAGCAGTACTTC

J gene: TRBJ2-1
D gene: TRBD1
clone size: -
V gene: TRBV5-1
CDR3 protein: CASSYQQGAQGSEQFF
CDR3 DNA: TGCGCCAGCAGCTACCAACAGGGGGCACAAGGCAGTGAGCAGTTCTTC

J gene: TRBJ1-4
D gene: -
clone size: -
V gene: TRBV9
CDR3 protein: CASSVEENEKLFF
CDR3 DNA: TGTGCCAGCAGCGTAGAAGAGAATGAAAAACTGTTTTTT

J gene: TRBJ2-1
D gene: -
clone size: -
V gene: TRBV7-3
CDR3 protein: CASSLTAWGERFF
CDR3 DNA: TGTGCCAGCAGCTTAACCGCCTGGGGTGAGCGGTTCTTC

J gene: TRBJ2-7
D gene: -
clone size: -
V gene: TRBV4-1
CDR3 protein: CASSQPGSYEQYF
CDR3 DNA: TGCGCCAGCAGCCAACCGGGATCCTACGAGCAGTACTTC

J gene: TRBJ2-7
D gene: TRBD2
clone size: -
V gene: TRBV4-2
CDR3 protein: CASSPRLAGYEQYF
CDR3 DNA: TGTGCCAGCAGCCCTCGACTAGCGGGGTACGAGCAGTACTTC

J gene: TRBJ2-7
D gene: -
clone size: -
V gene: TRBV5-4
CDR3 protein: CASSLPGTLSYEQYF
CDR3 DNA: TGTGCCAGCAGCCTACCGGGGACTCTCTCCTACGAGCAGTACTTC

J gene: TRBJ1-1
D gene: -
clone size: -
V gene: TRBV7-2
CDR3 protein: CASSLGQNTEAFF
CDR3 DNA: TGTGCCAGCAGCTTAGGCCAAAACACTGAAGCTTTCTTT

J gene: TRBJ2-7
D gene: TRBD1
clone size: -
V gene: TRBV7-9
CDR3 protein: CASSSPPGQGTYEQYF
CDR3 DNA: TGTGCCAGCAGCTCACCGCCGGGACAGGGGACCTACGAGCAGTACTTC

J gene: TRBJ2-7
D gene: TRBD2
clone size: many
V gene: TRBV30
CDR3 protein: CAWRLAGGLWDEQYF
CDR3 DNA: TGTGCCTGGAGACTAGCGGGAGGATTGTGGGATGAGCAGTACTTC

J gene: TRBJ1-4
D gene: -
clone size: -
V gene: TRBV4-2
CDR3 protein: CASSQGLRQADLEKLFF
CDR3 DNA: TGTGCCAGCAGCCAGGGGCTTCGCCAGGCCGACTTGGAAAAACTGTTTTTT

J gene: TRBJ2-2
D gene: -
clone size: -
V gene: TRBV6-5
CDR3 protein: CASRQGGRGTGELFF
CDR3 DNA: TGTGCCAGCAGACAAGGGGGTCGGGGCACCGGGGAGCTGTTTTTT

J gene: TRBJ2-2
D gene: -
clone size: few
V gene: TRBV6-6
CDR3 protein: CASSYSSGADTGELFF
CDR3 DNA: TGTGCCAGCAGTTACTCATCGGGGGCCGACACCGGGGAGCTGTTTTTT

J gene: TRBJ2-2
D gene: TRBD1
clone size: -
V gene: TRBV5-1
CDR3 protein: CASSLDGDSGELFF
CDR3 DNA: TGCGCCAGCAGCTTGGATGGGGACAGCGGGGAGCTGTTTTTT

J gene: TRBJ2-5
D gene: -
clone size: -
V gene: TRBV11-2
CDR3 protein: CASRSGETQYF
CDR3 DNA: TGTGCCAGCAGGTCGGGGGAGACCCAGTACTTC

J gene: TRBJ2-7
D gene: TRBD2
clone size: once
V gene: TRBV19
CDR3 protein: CATKERGSYEQYF
CDR3 DNA: TGTGCCACCAAAGAGCGGGGCTCCTACGAGCAGTACTTC

J gene: TRBJ1-1
D gene: TRBD1
clone size: -
V gene: TRBV5-6
CDR3 protein: CASSFRQGRTEAFF
CDR3 DNA: TGTGCCAGCAGCTTCCGACAGGGAAGAACTGAAGCTTTCTTT

J gene: TRBJ2-7
D gene: -
clone size: -
V gene: TRBV7-2
CDR3 protein: CASSLGGRDEQYF
CDR3 DNA: TGTGCCAGCAGCTTAGGGGGCCGGGACGAGCAGTACTTC

J gene: TRBJ2-2
D gene: TRBD1
clone size: once
V gene: TRBV10-3
CDR3 protein: CAISERGPNTGELFF
CDR3 DNA: TGTGCCATCAGTGAAAGGGGGCCGAACACCGGGGAGCTGTTTTTT

J gene: TRBJ2-7
D gene: TRBD1
clone size: once
V gene: TRBV2
CDR3 protein: CASTLQGASYEQYF
CDR3 DNA: TGTGCCAGCACCCTCCAGGGGGCCTCCTACGAGCAGTACTTC

J gene: TRBJ1-5
D gene: TRBD1
clone size: -
V gene: TRBV2
CDR3 protein: CASNYRGPQPQHF
CDR3 DNA: TGTGCCAGCAACTACAGGGGCCCCCAGCCCCAGCATTTT

J gene: TRBJ2-1
D gene: -
clone size: -
V gene: TRBV19
CDR3 protein: CASSGGPIGYNEQFF
CDR3 DNA: TGTGCCAGTAGTGGGGGCCCAATAGGGTACAATGAGCAGTTCTTC

J gene: TRBJ1-2
D gene: -
clone size: -
V gene: TRBV7-9
CDR3 protein: CASSLEDTTCTF
CDR3 DNA: TGTGCCAGCAGCTTAGAGGACACCACCTGCACCTTC

J gene: TRBJ2-7
D gene: -
clone size: -
V gene: TRBV2
CDR3 protein: CASSEWGYEQYF
CDR3 DNA: TGTGCCAGCAGTGAGTGGGGCTACGAGCAGTACTTC

J gene: TRBJ1-2
D gene: -
clone size: -
V gene: TRBV10-3
CDR3 protein: CASRGAIDYGYTF
CDR3 DNA: TGTGCCAGCCGGGGGGCGATTGACTATGGCTACACCTTC

J gene: TRBJ2-7
D gene: -
clone size: -
V gene: TRBV9
CDR3 protein: CASSVSGGTASYEQYF
CDR3 DNA: TGTGCCAGCAGCGTTAGTGGCGGGACCGCATCCTACGAGCAGTACTTC

J gene: TRBJ1-2
D gene: -
clone size: -
V gene: TRBV29-1
CDR3 protein: CSVLGGDYGYTF
CDR3 DNA: TGCAGCGTCCTCGGAGGGGACTATGGCTACACCTTC

J gene: TRBJ2-7
D gene: TRBD1
clone size: -
V gene: TRBV7-2
CDR3 protein: CASSLVTGGGYEQYF
CDR3 DNA: TGTGCCAGCAGCTTAGTGACAGGGGGCGGGTACGAGCAGTACTTC

J gene: TRBJ2-1
D gene: TRBD1
clone size: -
V gene: TRBV7-9
CDR3 protein: CASSSGQDINYNEQFF
CDR3 DNA: TGTGCCAGCAGCTCCGGACAGGACATCAATTACAATGAGCAGTTCTTC

J gene: TRBJ2-1
D gene: TRBD2
clone size: once
V gene: TRBV7-2
CDR3 protein: CASSPATSAHIGEQFF
CDR3 DNA: TGTGCCAGCAGCCCTGCGACTAGCGCCCATATCGGTGAGCAGTTCTTC

J gene: TRBJ1-4
D gene: TRBD1
clone size: -
V gene: TRBV28
CDR3 protein: CASSSRGQEAEKLFF
CDR3 DNA: TGTGCCAGCAGTTCCAGGGGGCAAGAGGCTGAAAAACTGTTTTTT

J gene: TRBJ2-7
D gene: -
clone size: many
V gene: TRBV5-1
CDR3 protein: CASSLDGSREQYF
CDR3 DNA: TGCGCCAGCAGCTTGGACGGTAGTCGGGAGCAGTACTTC

J gene: TRBJ2-5
D gene: -
clone size: -
V gene: TRBV7-6
CDR3 protein: CASSLGFGQETQYF
CDR3 DNA: TGTGCCAGCAGCCTCGGTTTTGGGCAAGAGACCCAGTACTTC

J gene: TRBJ2-1
D gene: TRBD2
clone size: -
V gene: TRBV10-3
CDR3 protein: CAIGEGLAGGEQFF
CDR3 DNA: TGTGCCATCGGGGAGGGACTAGCGGGAGGCGAGCAGTTCTTC

J gene: TRBJ2-7
D gene: TRBD2
clone size: -
V gene: TRBV5-4
CDR3 protein: CASSLAPAGVGEQYF
CDR3 DNA: TGTGCCAGCAGCTTGGCCCCAGCGGGAGTCGGGGAGCAGTACTTC

J gene: TRBJ2-3
D gene: TRBD2
clone size: many
V gene: TRBV11-2
CDR3 protein: CASSLVWREANTDTQYF
CDR3 DNA: TGTGCCAGCAGCTTAGTCTGGCGGGAGGCCAACACAGATACGCAGTATTTT

J gene: TRBJ2-7
D gene: -
clone size: -
V gene: TRBV2
CDR3 protein: CASRGRSYEQYF
CDR3 DNA: TGTGCCAGCAGGGGCCGCTCCTACGAGCAGTACTTC

J gene: TRBJ1-4
D gene: -
clone size: once
V gene: TRBV10-3
CDR3 protein: CAIAGQINEKLFF
CDR3 DNA: TGTGCCATCGCTGGCCAGATTAATGAAAAACTGTTTTTT

J gene: TRBJ1-2
D gene: -
clone size: -
V gene: TRBV25-1
CDR3 protein: CASGEPGYYGYTF
CDR3 DNA: TGTGCCAGCGGAGAACCGGGCTACTATGGCTACACCTTC

J gene: TRBJ2-7
D gene: -
clone size: -
V gene: TRBV27
CDR3 protein: CASSFGGYEQYF
CDR3 DNA: TGTGCCAGCAGTTTTGGAGGGTACGAGCAGTACTTC

J gene: TRBJ2-1
D gene: -
clone size: -
V gene: TRBV2
CDR3 protein: CASSEIGGSYNEQFF
CDR3 DNA: TGTGCCAGCAGTGAAATAGGGGGCTCCTACAATGAGCAGTTCTTC

J gene: TRBJ2-6
D gene: -
clone size: -
V gene: TRBV28
CDR3 protein: CASSLEPRQPLISGANVLTF
CDR3 DNA: TGTGCCAGCAGTTTAGAGCCCCGGCAGCCTTTAATCTCTGGGGCCAACGTCCTGACTTTC

J gene: TRBJ2-7
D gene: -
clone size: -
V gene: TRBV10-3
CDR3 protein: CAISGQDSYEQYF
CDR3 DNA: TGTGCCATCAGTGGACAGGACTCCTACGAGCAGTACTTC

J gene: TRBJ2-5
D gene: -
clone size: few
V gene: TRBV7-8
CDR3 protein: CASGKANQETQYF
CDR3 DNA: TGTGCCAGTGGAAAGGCCAACCAAGAGACCCAGTACTTC

J gene: TRBJ2-1
D gene: TRBD2
clone size: -
V gene: TRBV7-9
CDR3 protein: CASSLEGGAYNEQFF
CDR3 DNA: TGTGCCAGCAGCTTAGAGGGAGGGGCCTACAATGAGCAGTTCTTC

J gene: TRBJ1-6
D gene: -
clone size: once
V gene: TRBV10-3
CDR3 protein: CAISAGNSPLHF
CDR3 DNA: TGTGCCATCAGTGCGGGGAATTCACCCCTCCACTTT

J gene: TRBJ2-5
D gene: -
clone size: -
V gene: TRBV27
CDR3 protein: CASSLSVYETQYF
CDR3 DNA: TGTGCCAGCAGTTTATCCGTTTATGAGACCCAGTACTTC

J gene: TRBJ2-1
D gene: -
clone size: -
V gene: TRBV6-5
CDR3 protein: CASSYSRGRNEQFF
CDR3 DNA: TGTGCCAGCAGTTACTCACGGGGGCGGAATGAGCAGTTCTTC

J gene: TRBJ1-2
D gene: -
clone size: -
V gene: TRBV5-1
CDR3 protein: CASSVGNRGGYTF
CDR3 DNA: TGCGCCAGCAGCGTGGGGAACCGGGGCGGCTACACCTTC

J gene: TRBJ1-4
D gene: -
clone size: -
V gene: TRBV14
CDR3 protein: CASSRPDEKLFF
CDR3 DNA: TGTGCCAGCTCTCGACCCGATGAAAAACTGTTTTTT

J gene: TRBJ1-1
D gene: -
clone size: -
V gene: TRBV2
CDR3 protein: CASYPTGNTEAFF
CDR3 DNA: TGTGCCAGCTACCCGACAGGGAACACTGAAGCTTTCTTT